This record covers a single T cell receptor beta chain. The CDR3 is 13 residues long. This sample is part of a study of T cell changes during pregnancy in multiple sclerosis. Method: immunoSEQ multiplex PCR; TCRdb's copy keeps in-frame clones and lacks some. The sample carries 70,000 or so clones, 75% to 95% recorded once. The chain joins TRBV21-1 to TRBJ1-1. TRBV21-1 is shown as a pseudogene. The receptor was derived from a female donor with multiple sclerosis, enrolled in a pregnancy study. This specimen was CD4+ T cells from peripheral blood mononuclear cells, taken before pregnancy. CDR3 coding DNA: TGTGCCAGCAGCAATCGTCAGCGCACTGAAGCTTTCTTT. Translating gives CASSNRQRTEAFF.